A single sample gave rise to the 20 T cell receptor beta chains below, sequenced in a study of OX40 agonist ivuxolimab in advanced cancers. Library preparation was by the immunoSEQ multiplex PCR assay. TCRdb took this table from immuneACCESS and kept in-frame rearrangements with V and J called. Such tables lack part of the clones; where checked against another copy, unresolved V genes explain under half of the gap, and the rest is unexplained. This sample comprises approximately 68,000 clones, about 88% of them detected only once. The top ten clones comprise 0.7% to 1% of the sample. Material: CD4+ or CD8+ T cells sorted from blood, obtained in a trial of the OX40 agonist ivuxolimab. The receptors here all came from an adult with an advanced solid tumor such as melanoma, head and neck, liver or kidney cancer.

The table lists this clone with a few counts. V gene TRBV14 combines with J gene TRBJ1-1; 7 bases match TRBD1. V shed 5 bases and J 7 bases; nucleotides not matched to a gene: 7. The CDR3 runs to 13 residues. Germline V gene sequence: CDR1 SGHDN, CDR2 FVKESK. In DNA, the CDR3 is TGTGCCAGCAGCAACAGGGGAACAGGTGAAGCTTTCTTT. The encoded protein is CASSNRGTGEAFF.

This clone was counted only a few times. The chain employs TRBV19 and TRBJ2-1; D is unclear. This CDR3 spans 15 amino acids. The germline V gene has CDR1 LNHDA and CDR2 SQIVND (reference sequence). Trimming cost V 0 bases and J 4 bases, with 10 bases left between them. The CDR3 DNA is TGTGCCAGTAGTATAGAAAAGGGTGGGTACAATGAGCAGTTCTTC. Protein: CASSIEKGGYNEQFF.

This chain joins TRBV2 and TRBJ2-3; TRBD2 matches at 12 bases. There are 15 residues in the CDR3. V trimming: 10 bases; J trimming: 0 bases; junction bases outside the gene matches: 5. The V gene's germline CDR1 is SNHLY and CDR2 FYNNEI. The CDR3 loop reads CATRTSGTSTDTQYF. The CDR3 DNA is TGTGCCACCAGGACTAGCGGGACTAGCACAGATACGCAGTATTTT.

The chain links TRBV5-5 to TRBJ1-2; 9 nucleotides line up with TRBD1. V shed 6 bases, J shed 4 bases, and the junction held 13 bases outside the gene matches. CDR1 is SGHKS, CDR2 YYEKEE, per germline (reference sequence). This CDR3 contains 16 residues. The CDR3 bases are TGTGCCAGCACCCGCACTACAGGGGGCGAAGGCTATGGCTACACCTTC. Protein: CASTRTTGGEGYGYTF.

The V gene is TRBV18, the J gene TRBJ1-4; TRBD1 matches at 7 bases. Germline CDR1 and CDR2: KGHSH and LQKENI. This CDR3 region has 15 residues. With V trimmed by 6 bases and J by 3 bases, 7 bases remained unmatched. DNA of the CDR3: TGTGCCAGCTCCCCCGACAGGGCGGCTAATGAAAAACTGTTTTTT. Encoded protein: CASSPDRAANEKLFF.

The chain uses TRBV29-1 and TRBJ2-7; 8 bases match TRBD2. This CDR3 contains 16 residues. The germline gives CDR1 SQVTM, CDR2 ANQGSEA. V dropped 0 bases and J dropped 5; count of bases not matched to a gene: 12. CDR3 protein: CSVEDWSSGSHNEQYF. The CDR3 nucleotides read TGCAGCGTTGAAGATTGGTCCAGCGGGAGTCACAACGAGCAGTACTTC.

The rearrangement links TRBV10-3 to TRBJ2-2; D might be TRBD2 (7 bases). This CDR3 has 15 residues. The V gene lost 3 bases and the J gene lost 6 bases, with 14 bases spanning the gap. Germline-derived CDR1 and CDR2 are ENHRY and SYGVKD. CDR3: CAISDGLGGAGELFF. In nucleotides, the CDR3 is TGTGCCATCAGTGATGGCCTAGGGGGGGCCGGGGAGCTGTTTTTT.

The sample holds a few counts of this clone. This chain uses TRBV2 with TRBJ1-1; D gene unclear. Trimming pared 8 bases from V and 10 bases from J, leaving 14 bases between. The CDR3 sequence is 11 residues long. Germline V lookup: CDR1 SNHLY, CDR2 FYNNEI. CDR3 nucleotides: TGTGCCAGCCTGCTGGGTGAAGTAGCTTTCTTT. It is translated as CASLLGEVAFF.

CDR3 region: CASSVGGLAGVGETQYF. The CDR3 nucleotides are TGTGCCAGCAGCGTAGGGGGACTAGCGGGAGTGGGGGAGACCCAGTACTTC. This chain uses TRBV9 with TRBJ2-5; 14 bases fit TRBD2. Germline lookup yields CDR1 SGDLS and CDR2 YYNGEE. This CDR3 has 17 residues. Trimming took 0 bases from V and 5 from J; bases not matched to a gene: 6.

The chain links TRBV6-5 to TRBJ1-2; possible D gene TRBD1, 6 bases. CDR1 is MNHEY and CDR2 is SVGAGI in the germline V gene. Trimming removed 6 bases at V and 4 bases at J, with 12 bases between. This CDR3 spans 13 amino acids. The DNA of the CDR3 is TGTGCCAGCAGATCGGACAGAATCTATGGCTACACCTTC. Translated: CASRSDRIYGYTF.

V is TRBV7-9 and J is TRBJ2-7; TRBD1 might be the D (5 bases). There are 13 residues in the CDR3. V was cut by 1 base and J by 6 bases, with 10 bases left in between. Germline V CDR1 and CDR2: SEHNR, FQNEAQ (reference sequence). This CDR3 reads CASSLERGTEQYF. Written as DNA, the CDR3 is TGTGCCAGCAGCTTAGAAAGGGGAACCGAGCAGTACTTC.

The chain employs TRBV5-1 and TRBJ2-1; TRBD1 agrees at 8 bases. In germline, CDR1 is SGHRS, CDR2 YFSETQ. J was trimmed by 0 bases and V by 4 bases; bases with no gene match: 3. CDR3 length: 15 residues. The CDR3 is CASSLGTGSYNEQFF. CDR3 DNA sequence: TGCGCCAGCAGCCTTGGGACAGGCTCCTACAATGAGCAGTTCTTC.

Only a few counts were recorded for this clone. The genes are TRBV6-6 and TRBJ1-5; D call uncertain. With 4 bases removed from V and 4 bases from J, the gap between germline ends came to 8 bases. The germline gives CDR1 MNHNY, CDR2 SVGAGI (reference sequence). CDR3 length: 13 residues. In nucleotides, the CDR3 is TGTGCCAGCAGTTGGGAGCTTAATCAGCCCCAGCATTTT. It encodes CASSWELNQPQHF.

A single count supports this clone. The chain recombines TRBV21-1 with TRBJ2-1; TRBD1, the table's D call, was not compared with the DNA. TRBV21-1 is a listed pseudogene. The CDR3 totals 14 residues. The CDR3 bases are TGTGCCAGCAGCAAGTGCAGCTCCTACAATGAGCAGTTCTTC. Protein: CASSKCSSYNEQFF.

The V call is TRBV30, the J call TRBJ1-5, with TRBD1 matching over 7 bases. Germline V lookup: CDR1 GTSNPN, CDR2 SVGIG (reference sequence). This CDR3 region has 16 residues. The junction had 12 bases not matched to a gene; V was cut back by 5 bases and J by 2 bases. CDR3 DNA: TGTGCCTGGGCCAGGGGGGGCGGGCGAGGCAATCAGCCCCAGCATTTT. It is translated as CAWARGGGRGNQPQHF.

The V and J genes are TRBV27 and TRBJ1-1, with 7 bases that match TRBD1. This CDR3 contains 14 residues. Trimming removed 6 bases from V and 4 bases from J; junction bases left unmatched: 8. Germline CDR1 is MNHEY and CDR2 is SMNVEV (reference sequence). CDR3 amino acids: CASSLDRVGTEAFF. The CDR3 nucleotides read TGTGCCAGCAGCCTCGACAGGGTAGGCACTGAAGCTTTCTTT.

The chain recombines TRBV27 with TRBJ2-1, with D perhaps assigned TRBD1 or TRBD2 (5 bases each). The CDR3 spans 9 residues. The ends were cut back, 8 bases at V and 11 bases at J, with 7 bases in the middle. Germline V gene data show CDR1 as MNHEY and CDR2 as SMNVEV (reference sequence). The CDR3 reads CASGDQQFF. The CDR3 region has the DNA TGTGCCAGCGGGGACCAGCAGTTCTTC.

The J gene is TRBJ2-1, the V gene TRBV18; no clear D. The CDR3 has 14 amino acids. Germline lookup yields CDR1 KGHSH and CDR2 LQKENI. Trimming took 6 bases from V and 4 from J, leaving 13 bases between them. Here the CDR3 reads CASSLSDQYNEQFF. In DNA form, the CDR3 reads TGTGCCAGCTCCCTGTCAGACCAATACAATGAGCAGTTCTTC.

The J gene is TRBJ2-5, the V gene TRBV5-1; a weak D match, TRBD1 (5 bases). Looked up from germline, CDR1 is SGHRS and CDR2 is YFSETQ. The CDR3 sequence is 15 residues long. Trimming took off 0 bases at V and 5 bases at J, with 14 bases between the two ends. The CDR3 loop is CASSLDQLGAETQYF. The CDR3 coding sequence is TGCGCCAGCAGCTTGGACCAGCTTGGGGCGGAGACCCAGTACTTC.

The chain couples TRBV10-3 to TRBJ1-2, with TRBD1 matching 11 bases. This CDR3 is 15 amino acids long. Germline trimming cut 2 bases from V and 4 bases from J; bases unmatched to any gene: 3. Germline CDR1 is ENHRY and CDR2 is SYGVKD. CDR3 region: CAISEGTGGSYGYTF. CDR3 in DNA: TGTGCCATCAGTGAGGGGACAGGGGGTTCCTATGGCTACACCTTC.